The entry below gives a single T cell receptor beta chain sequence along with its context. What it binds is unknown. The data were taken from a study of CXCR3-negative and CXCR3-positive naive CD8 T cells. Whole-study results and caveats: Naive subsets showed comparable surface CD5, and TCR interaction strength was also inferred from TRB CDR3 physicochemistry. Researchers report that CXCR3-positive naive cells carry more hydrophobic TRB CDR3s than CXCR3-negative naive cells.

The libraries of TRB cDNA were constructed through 5' RACE using UMI labels. TCRdb reprocessed the 5' RACE reads, keeping one entry per CDR3 protein, no DNA. The table lists more than 100,000 distinct CDR3 sequences. Germline CDR1 and CDR2: LNHNV and YYDKDF (reference sequence). The CDR3 consists of 13 residues. Triplicates of over 250,000 cells were sorted from each CD8+ T cell subset. The authors gated naive CD8+ T cells as CD45RO-CCR7+CD27+CD95-. V usage is TRBV15 and J usage is TRBJ2-7. Input material: naive CXCR3+ CD8+ T cells from blood. This sample's subset: CD45RO-CCR7+CD27+CD95- naive CD8+ T cells expressing CXCR3 (TNR3+). This receptor was identified in a human donor in good health. Some clones in this sample may be carry-over from other donors' samples. This CDR3 reads CATSRGANYEQYF.